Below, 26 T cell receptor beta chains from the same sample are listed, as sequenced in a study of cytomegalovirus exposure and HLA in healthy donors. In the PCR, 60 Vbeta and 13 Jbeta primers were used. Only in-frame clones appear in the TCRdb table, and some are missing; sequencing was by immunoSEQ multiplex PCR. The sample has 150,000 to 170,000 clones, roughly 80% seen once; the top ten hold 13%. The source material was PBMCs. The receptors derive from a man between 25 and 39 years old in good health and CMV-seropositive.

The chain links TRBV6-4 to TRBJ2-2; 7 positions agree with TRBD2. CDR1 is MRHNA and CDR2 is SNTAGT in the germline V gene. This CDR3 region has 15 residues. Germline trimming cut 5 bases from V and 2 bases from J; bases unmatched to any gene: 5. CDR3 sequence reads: CASSPGGYNTGELFF. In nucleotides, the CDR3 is TGTGCCAGCAGTCCCGGGGGGTACAACACCGGGGAGCTGTTTTTT.

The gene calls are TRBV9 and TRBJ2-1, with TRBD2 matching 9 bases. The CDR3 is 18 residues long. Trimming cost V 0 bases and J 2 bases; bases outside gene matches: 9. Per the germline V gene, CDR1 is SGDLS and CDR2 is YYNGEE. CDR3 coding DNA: TGTGCCAGCAGCGTAGATGTTAGCGGGAGCTTGGCCTACAATGAGCAGTTCTTC. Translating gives CASSVDVSGSLAYNEQFF.

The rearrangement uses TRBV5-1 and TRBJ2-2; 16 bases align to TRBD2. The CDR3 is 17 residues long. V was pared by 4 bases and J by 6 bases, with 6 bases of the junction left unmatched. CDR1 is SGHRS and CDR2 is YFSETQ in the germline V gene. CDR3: CASSRGTSGRASGELFF. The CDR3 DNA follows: TGCGCCAGCAGCCGGGGGACTAGCGGGAGGGCGTCCGGGGAGCTGTTTTTT.

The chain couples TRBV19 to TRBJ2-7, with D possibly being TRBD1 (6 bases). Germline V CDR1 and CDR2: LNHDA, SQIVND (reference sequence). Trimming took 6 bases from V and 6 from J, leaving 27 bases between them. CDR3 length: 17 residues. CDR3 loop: CASRLRARGIGYGEQYF. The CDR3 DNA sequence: TGTGCCAGTAGACTCCGGGCCAGGGGTATAGGGTACGGCGAGCAGTACTTC. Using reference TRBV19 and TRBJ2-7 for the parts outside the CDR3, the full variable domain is DGGITQSPKYLFRKEGQNVTLSCEQNLNHDAMYWYRQDPGQGLRLIYYSQIVNDFQKGDIAEGYSVSREKKESFPLTVTSAQKNPTAFYLCASRLRARGIGYGEQYFGPGTRLTVT.

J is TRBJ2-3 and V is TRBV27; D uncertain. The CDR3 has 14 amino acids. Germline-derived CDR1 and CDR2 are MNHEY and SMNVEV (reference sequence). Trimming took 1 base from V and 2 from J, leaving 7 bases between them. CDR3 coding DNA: TGTGCCAGCAGTTTATTAGAGAACACAGATACGCAGTATTTT. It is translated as CASSLLENTDTQYF.

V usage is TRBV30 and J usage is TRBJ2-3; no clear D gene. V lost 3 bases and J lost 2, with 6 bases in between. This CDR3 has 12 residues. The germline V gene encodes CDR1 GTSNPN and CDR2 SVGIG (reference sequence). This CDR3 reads CAWRFLTDTQYF. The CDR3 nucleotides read TGTGCCTGGAGGTTCCTCACAGATACGCAGTATTTT. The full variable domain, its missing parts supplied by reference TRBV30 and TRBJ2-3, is SQTIHQWPATLVQPVGSPLSLECTVEGTSNPNLYWYRQAAGRGLQLLFYSVGIGQISSEVPQNLSASRPQDRQFILSSKKLLLSDSGFYLCAWRFLTDTQYFGPGTRLTVL.

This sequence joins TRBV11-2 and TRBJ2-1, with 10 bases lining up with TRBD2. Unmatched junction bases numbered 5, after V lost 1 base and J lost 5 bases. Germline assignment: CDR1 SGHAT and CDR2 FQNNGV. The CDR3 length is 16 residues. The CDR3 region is CASSLASGSSHNEQFF. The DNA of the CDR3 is TGTGCCAGCAGCTTAGCTAGCGGGAGTTCGCACAATGAGCAGTTCTTC.

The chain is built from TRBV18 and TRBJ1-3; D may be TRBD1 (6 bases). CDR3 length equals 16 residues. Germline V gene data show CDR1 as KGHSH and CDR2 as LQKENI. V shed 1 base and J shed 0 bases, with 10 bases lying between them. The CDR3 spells CASSPLPGDSGNTIYF. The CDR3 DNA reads TGTGCCAGCTCACCACTCCCAGGGGACTCTGGAAACACCATATATTTT.

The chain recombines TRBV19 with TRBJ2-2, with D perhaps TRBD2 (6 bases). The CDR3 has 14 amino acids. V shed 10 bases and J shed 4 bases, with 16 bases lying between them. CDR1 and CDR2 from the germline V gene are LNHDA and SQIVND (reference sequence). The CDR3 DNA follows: TGTGCCACCCAATTGGGGGGTGGCACCGGGGAGCTGTTTTTT. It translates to CATQLGGGTGELFF.

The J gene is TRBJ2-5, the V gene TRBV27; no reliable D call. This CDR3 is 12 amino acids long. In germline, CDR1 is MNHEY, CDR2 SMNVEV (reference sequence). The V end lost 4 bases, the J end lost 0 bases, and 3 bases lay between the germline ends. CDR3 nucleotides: TGTGCCAGCAGTTCGTACCAAGAGACCCAGTACTTC. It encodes CASSSYQETQYF.

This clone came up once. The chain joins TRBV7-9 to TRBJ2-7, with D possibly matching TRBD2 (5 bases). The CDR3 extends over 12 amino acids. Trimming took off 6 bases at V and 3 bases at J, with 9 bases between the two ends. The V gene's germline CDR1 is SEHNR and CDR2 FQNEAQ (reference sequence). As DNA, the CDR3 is TGTGCCAGCAGGCTAGCAGACTACGAGCAGTACTTC. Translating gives CASRLADYEQYF.

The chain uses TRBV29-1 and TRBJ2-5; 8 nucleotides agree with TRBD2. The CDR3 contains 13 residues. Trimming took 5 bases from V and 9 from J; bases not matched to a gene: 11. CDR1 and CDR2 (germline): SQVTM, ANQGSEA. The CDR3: CSVIWGLVSAQYF. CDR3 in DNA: TGCAGCGTTATATGGGGACTAGTGTCTGCCCAGTACTTC.

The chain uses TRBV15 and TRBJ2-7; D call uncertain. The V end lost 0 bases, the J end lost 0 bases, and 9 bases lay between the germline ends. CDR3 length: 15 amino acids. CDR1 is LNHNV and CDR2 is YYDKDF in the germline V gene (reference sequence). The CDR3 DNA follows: TGTGCCACCAGCAGAGATAGGCACAGCTCCTACGAGCAGTACTTC. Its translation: CATSRDRHSSYEQYF.

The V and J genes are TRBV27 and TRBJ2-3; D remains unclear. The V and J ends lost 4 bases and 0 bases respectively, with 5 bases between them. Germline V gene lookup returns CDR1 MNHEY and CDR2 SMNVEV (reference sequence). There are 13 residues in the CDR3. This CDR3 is CASSSTSTDTQYF. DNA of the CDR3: TGTGCCAGCAGTTCCACTAGCACAGATACGCAGTATTTT.

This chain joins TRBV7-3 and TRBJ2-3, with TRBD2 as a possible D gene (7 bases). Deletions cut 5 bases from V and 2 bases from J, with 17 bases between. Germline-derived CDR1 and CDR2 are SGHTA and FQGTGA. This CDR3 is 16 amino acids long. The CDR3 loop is CASSRGGGGDTDTQYF. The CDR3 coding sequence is TGTGCCAGCAGCCGAGGAGGGGGGGGAGACACAGATACGCAGTATTTT.

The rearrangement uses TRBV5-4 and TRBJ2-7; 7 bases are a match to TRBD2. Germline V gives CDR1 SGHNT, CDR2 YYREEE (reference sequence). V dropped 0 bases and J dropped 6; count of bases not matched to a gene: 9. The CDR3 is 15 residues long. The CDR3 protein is CASSLETSLPREQYF. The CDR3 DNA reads TGTGCCAGCAGCTTGGAGACTAGCCTTCCCCGCGAGCAGTACTTC.

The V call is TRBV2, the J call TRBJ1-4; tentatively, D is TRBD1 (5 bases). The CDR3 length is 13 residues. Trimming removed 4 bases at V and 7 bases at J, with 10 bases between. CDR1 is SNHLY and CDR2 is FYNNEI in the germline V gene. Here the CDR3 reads CASSAGGGEKLFF. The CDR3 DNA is TGTGCCAGCAGTGCTGGGGGGGGTGAAAAACTGTTTTTT.

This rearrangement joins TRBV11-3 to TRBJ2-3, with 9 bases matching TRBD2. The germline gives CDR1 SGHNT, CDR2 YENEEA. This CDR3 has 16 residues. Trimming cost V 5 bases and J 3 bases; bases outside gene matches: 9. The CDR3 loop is CASSARTSGRTDTQYF. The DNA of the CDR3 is TGTGCCAGCAGCGCACGAACCAGCGGGAGGACAGATACGCAGTATTTT.

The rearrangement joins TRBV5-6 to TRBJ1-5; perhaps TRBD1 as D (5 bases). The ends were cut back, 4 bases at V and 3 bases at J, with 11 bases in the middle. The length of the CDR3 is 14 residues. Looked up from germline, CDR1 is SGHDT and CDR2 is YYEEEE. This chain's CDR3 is CASSPVGVNQPQHF. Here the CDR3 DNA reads TGTGCCAGCAGCCCCGTAGGGGTCAATCAGCCCCAGCATTTT.

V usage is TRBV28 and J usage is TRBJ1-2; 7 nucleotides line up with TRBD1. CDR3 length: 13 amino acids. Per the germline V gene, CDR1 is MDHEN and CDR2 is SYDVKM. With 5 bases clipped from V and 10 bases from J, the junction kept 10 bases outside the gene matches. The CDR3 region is CASSRGQALDYTF. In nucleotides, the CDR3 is TGTGCCAGCAGTCGAGGACAGGCCCTTGACTACACCTTC.

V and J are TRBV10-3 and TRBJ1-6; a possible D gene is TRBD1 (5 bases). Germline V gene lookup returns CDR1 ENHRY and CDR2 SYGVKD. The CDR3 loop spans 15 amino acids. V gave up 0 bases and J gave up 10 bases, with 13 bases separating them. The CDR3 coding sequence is TGTGCCATCAGTGAGTCGACAGAATCGGACTCACCCCTCCACTTT. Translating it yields CAISESTESDSPLHF.

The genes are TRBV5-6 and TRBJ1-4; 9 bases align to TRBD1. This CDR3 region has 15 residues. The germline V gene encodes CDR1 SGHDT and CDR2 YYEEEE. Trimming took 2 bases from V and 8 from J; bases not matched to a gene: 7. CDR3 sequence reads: CASSFDRGVGEKLFF. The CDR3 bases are TGTGCCAGCAGCTTCGACAGGGGGGTAGGGGAAAAACTGTTTTTT.

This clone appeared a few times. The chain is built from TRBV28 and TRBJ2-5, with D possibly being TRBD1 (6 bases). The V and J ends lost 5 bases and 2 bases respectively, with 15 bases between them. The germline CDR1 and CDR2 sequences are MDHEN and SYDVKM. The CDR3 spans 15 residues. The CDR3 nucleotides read TGTGCCAGCAGTCCCGTGGGGGCCGGGCAAGAGACCCAGTACTTC. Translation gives CASSPVGAGQETQYF.

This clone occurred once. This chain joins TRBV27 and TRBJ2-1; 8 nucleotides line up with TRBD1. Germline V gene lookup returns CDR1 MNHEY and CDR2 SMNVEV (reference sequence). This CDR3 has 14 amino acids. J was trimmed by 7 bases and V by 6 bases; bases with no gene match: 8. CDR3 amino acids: CASRPRGRMNEQFF. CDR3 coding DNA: TGTGCCAGCAGGCCCAGGGGGCGCATGAATGAGCAGTTCTTC.

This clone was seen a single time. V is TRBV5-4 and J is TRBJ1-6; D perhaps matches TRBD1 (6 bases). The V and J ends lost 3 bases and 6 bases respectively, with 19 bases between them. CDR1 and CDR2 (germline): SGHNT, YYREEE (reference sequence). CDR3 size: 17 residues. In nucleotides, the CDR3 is TGTGCCAGCAGCTCTCACGCACAGGGAAGGGGTAATTCACCCCTCCACTTT. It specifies CASSSHAQGRGNSPLHF.

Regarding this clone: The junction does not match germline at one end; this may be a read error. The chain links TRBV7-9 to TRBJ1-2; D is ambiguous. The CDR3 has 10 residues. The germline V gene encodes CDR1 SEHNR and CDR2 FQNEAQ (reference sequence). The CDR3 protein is CASRQTIEGF. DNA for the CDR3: TGTGCCAGCAGGCAGACTATAGAGGGCTTC.